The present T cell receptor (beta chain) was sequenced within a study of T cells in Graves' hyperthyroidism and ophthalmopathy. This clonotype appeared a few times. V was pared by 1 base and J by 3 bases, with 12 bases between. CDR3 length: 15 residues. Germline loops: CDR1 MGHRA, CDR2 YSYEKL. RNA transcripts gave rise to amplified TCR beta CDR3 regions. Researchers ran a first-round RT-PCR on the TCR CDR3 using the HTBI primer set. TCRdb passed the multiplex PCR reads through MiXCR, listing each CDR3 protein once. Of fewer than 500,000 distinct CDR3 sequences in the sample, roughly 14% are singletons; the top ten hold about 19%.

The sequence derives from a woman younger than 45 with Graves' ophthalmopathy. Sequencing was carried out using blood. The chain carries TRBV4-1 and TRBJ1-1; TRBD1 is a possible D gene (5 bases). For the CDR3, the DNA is TGCGCCAGCAGCCAAGCCTTTGGGGGTGACACTGAAGCTTTCTTT. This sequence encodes CASSQAFGGDTEAFF.